This T cell receptor beta chain was recovered during a study of blood T cell repertoires in COVID-19. Per the authors' pipeline: How many nucleated cells were present was estimated from reference gene primer amplification. TCRdb's table, derived via immunoSEQ multiplex PCR, lists solely in-frame clones and lacks some. V, J and clone size reflect that table, while D and trimming were determined from the DNA. Of about 60,000 clones listed, approximately 80% are singletons. In germline, CDR1 is SGHRS, CDR2 YFSETQ. The CDR3 is 13 amino acids. The V and J ends lost 3 bases and 5 bases respectively, with 11 bases between them.

The sample comprised peripheral blood. The rearrangement joins TRBV5-1 to TRBJ1-1, with D maybe TRBD1 (6 bases). This receptor was taken from a man aged 45-65 years with COVID-19, enrolled during active disease. The CDR3 DNA reads as TGCGCCAGCAGCTCGGCAGGGGTTACTGAAGCTTTCTTT. It specifies CASSSAGVTEAFF.